This TCR beta chain was sequenced in a study of beta chain features in type 1 diabetes. The study, taken as a whole, reports: There was no resolution here of whether HLA type influences TCRB rearrangement. Researchers caution that PCR might favor shorter templates, equally among patients and controls.

Via CD45RO/CCR7/CD25/CD127/CD95/CD27, cells of the CD4+ naive, central memory, regulatory and stem cell-like memory subsets were sorted. CDR3 length equals 13 residues. Per germline, CDR1 SGHAT and CDR2 FQNNGV. Many counts were recorded for this clone. Its antigen is not identified. At one of its ends the junction is not consistent with the germline gene, which may arise from a read error. Expressed TCRB transcripts got sequenced, as all isolated RNA was reverse transcribed. Sequenced by immunoSEQ multiplex PCR; TCRdb stores in-frame clones only, minus some. The sample contains 110,000 to 150,000 clones, 6.5% to 8.5% of which appear only once.

The specimen sequenced was central memory CD4+ T cells from blood. The chain combines TRBV11-2 with TRBJ2-2; 7 nucleotides line up with TRBD2. The sequence derives from a woman in her 30s in good health. The CDR3 loop is CASSLRDGGGLFF. CDR3 DNA sequence: TGTGCCAGCAGCTTAAGGGACGGCGGGGGGCTGTTTTTT.